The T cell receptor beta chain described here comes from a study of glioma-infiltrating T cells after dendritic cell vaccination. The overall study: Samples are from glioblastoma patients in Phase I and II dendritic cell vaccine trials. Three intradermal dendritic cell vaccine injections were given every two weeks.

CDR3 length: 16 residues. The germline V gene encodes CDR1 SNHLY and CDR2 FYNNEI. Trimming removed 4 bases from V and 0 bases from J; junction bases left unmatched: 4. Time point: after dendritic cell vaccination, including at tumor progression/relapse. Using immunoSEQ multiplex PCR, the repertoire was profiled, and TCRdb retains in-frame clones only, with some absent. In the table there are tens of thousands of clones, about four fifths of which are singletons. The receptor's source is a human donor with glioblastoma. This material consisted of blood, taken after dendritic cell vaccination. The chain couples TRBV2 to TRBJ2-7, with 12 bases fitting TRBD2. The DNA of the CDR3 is TGTGCCAGCAGTGGAGGACTAGCGGGGAGCTCCTACGAGCAGTACTTC. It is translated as CASSGGLAGSSYEQYF.